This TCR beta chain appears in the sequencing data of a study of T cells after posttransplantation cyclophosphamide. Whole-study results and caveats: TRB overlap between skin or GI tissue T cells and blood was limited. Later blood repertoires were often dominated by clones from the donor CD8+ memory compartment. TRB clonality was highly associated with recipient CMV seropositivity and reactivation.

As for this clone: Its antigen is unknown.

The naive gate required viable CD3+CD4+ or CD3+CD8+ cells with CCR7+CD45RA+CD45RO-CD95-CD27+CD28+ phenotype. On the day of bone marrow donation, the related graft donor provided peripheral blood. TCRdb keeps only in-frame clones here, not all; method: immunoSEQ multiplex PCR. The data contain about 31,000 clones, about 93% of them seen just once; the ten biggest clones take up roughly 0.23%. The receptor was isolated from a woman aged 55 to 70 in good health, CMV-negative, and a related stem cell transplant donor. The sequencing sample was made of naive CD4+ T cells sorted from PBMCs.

CDR3 nucleotides: TGTGCCAGCAACCCTAGCGGGAGGGCAGAGCAGTTCTTC. This codes for CASNPSGRAEQFF. The chain employs TRBV28 and TRBJ2-1; 12 positions agree with TRBD2. With V trimmed by 7 bases and J by 10 bases, 5 bases remained unmatched. This CDR3 contains 13 residues. Germline CDR1 MDHEN, CDR2 SYDVKM.